The 13 T cell receptor beta chains below come from one sample, sequenced in a study of T cells in Graves' hyperthyroidism and ophthalmopathy. The TCR beta CDR3 regions underwent amplification using RNA transcripts as the source. The HTBI set primed first-round TCR CDR3 RT-PCR. TCRdb re-called the multiplex PCR reads with MiXCR, one entry per CDR3 protein. Of 330,000 or so distinct CDR3 sequences listed, around 19% are singletons. The sample comprised blood. The source is a man in his forties or fifties with Graves' ophthalmopathy.

This clonotype was observed at least ten times. The genes are TRBV2 and TRBJ1-5, with 8 bases matching TRBD1. J was trimmed by 7 bases and V by 4 bases; bases with no gene match: 6. This CDR3 is 14 amino acids long. CDR1 is SNHLY and CDR2 is FYNNEI in the germline V gene. Here the CDR3 reads CASSVGQGTQPQHF. The CDR3 DNA sequence: TGTGCCAGCAGTGTAGGACAGGGAACCCAGCCCCAGCATTTT.

CDR3 in amino acids: CASSGTSGYTDTQYF. The CDR3 DNA follows: TGTGCCAGCAGCGGGACTAGCGGATACACAGATACGCAGTATTTT. The V and J genes are TRBV3-1 and TRBJ2-3; 11 bases align to TRBD2. Germline loops: CDR1 LGHDT, CDR2 YNNKEL (reference sequence). CDR3 length: 15 amino acids. Trimming at V came to 5 bases and at J to 2 bases, leaving 3 bases not matched to a gene.

This clonotype has a handful of counts. The rearrangement uses TRBV20-1 and TRBJ2-4; 7 nucleotides agree with TRBD1. V lost 3 bases to trimming and J lost 1 base; unmatched junction nucleotides: 12. The CDR3 length is 17 residues. CDR1 and CDR2 (germline): DFQATT, SNEGSKA (reference sequence). The CDR3 reads CSASSLHTQGAKNIQYF. The CDR3 bases are TGCAGTGCTAGTTCCCTACACACACAGGGGGCCAAAAACATTCAGTACTTC.

The V and J genes are TRBV20-1 and TRBJ1-6, with TRBD1 as a possible D gene (5 bases). V lost 1 base and J 9 bases, leaving 13 bases between the germline ends. Germline assignment: CDR1 DFQATT and CDR2 SNEGSKA (reference sequence). The CDR3 is 14 residues long. The CDR3 nucleotides are TGCAGTGCTAGAGTGGGGGTAGGGGCTTCACCCCTCCACTTT. Its protein product is CSARVGVGASPLHF.

The genes are TRBV3-1 and TRBJ2-2; 7 nucleotides agree with TRBD2. The CDR3 is made up of 16 amino acids. J lost 1 base, V lost 1 base, and 3 bases had no gene match. The germline V gene encodes CDR1 LGHDT and CDR2 YNNKEL (reference sequence). DNA for the CDR3: TGTGCCAGCAGCCAAGTCAGCGGGGTGAACACCGGGGAGCTGTTTTTT. It specifies CASSQVSGVNTGELFF.

This clonotype was detected ten times or more. This rearrangement joins TRBV20-1 to TRBJ1-3; the D is unclear. Germline V gene data show CDR1 as DFQATT and CDR2 as SNEGSKA (reference sequence). Trimming took 3 bases from V and 2 from J, leaving 11 bases between them. The CDR3 sequence is 14 residues long. CDR3 DNA sequence: TGCAGTGCTAGGGAAGGGAGGACTGGAAACACCATATATTTT. This translates into CSAREGRTGNTIYF.

The sample holds many counts of this clonotype. This chain connects TRBV20-1 to TRBJ2-7, with 10 bases fitting TRBD2. CDR1 and CDR2 (germline): DFQATT, SNEGSKA (reference sequence). This CDR3 has 13 amino acids. The V gene end was trimmed by 6 bases and the J gene end by 5 bases; junction bases not matched to a gene: 7. This CDR3 reads CSAGASGSHEQYF. Here the CDR3 DNA reads TGCAGTGCGGGGGCTAGCGGGAGTCACGAGCAGTACTTC.

J is TRBJ2-3 and V is TRBV10-1; D uncertain. Between the trimmed V and J ends, which lost 5 bases and 2 bases, there was a span of 8 bases. Germline CDR1 is WNHNN and CDR2 is SYGVQD (reference sequence). This CDR3 is built from 13 residues. The CDR3 DNA reads TGCGCCAGCAGTACTGGACCCACAGATACGCAGTATTTT. Amino acid sequence: CASSTGPTDTQYF.

This clonotype was detected a few times. The V call is TRBV27, the J call TRBJ1-6, with D tentatively TRBD1 (5 bases). Germline loops: CDR1 MNHEY, CDR2 SMNVEV (reference sequence). The CDR3 is made up of 15 amino acids. V was cut by 5 bases and J by 9 bases, with 17 bases left in between. The CDR3 DNA follows: TGTGCCAGCAGTACCTCTGGGACCGTTCTTTCACCCCTCCACTTT. Protein sequence: CASSTSGTVLSPLHF.

This clonotype was seen ten or more times. The genes are TRBV12-3 or TRBV12-4 and TRBJ2-7, with D possibly being TRBD1 (5 bases). V was pared by 3 bases and J by 2 bases, with 11 bases between. This CDR3 comprises 14 residues. The CDR3 DNA sequence: TGTGCCAGCAGTTTTGGCCGCAGGGCCTACGAGCAGTACTTC. Translating gives CASSFGRRAYEQYF.

This clonotype was found a few times. The chain links TRBV6-1 to TRBJ2-1; weak D call: TRBD1 (6 bases). This CDR3 is built from 15 residues. The germline gives CDR1 MNHNS, CDR2 SASEGT. V lost 6 bases, J lost 3 bases, and 15 bases lay in between. The CDR3 nucleotides read TGTGCCAGCAGCCAAACAGGGTTTCACTACAATGAGCAGTTCTTC. Its translation: CASSQTGFHYNEQFF.

This clonotype has just a few counts. This chain connects TRBV2 to TRBJ2-5; TRBD2 might be the D (6 bases). CDR1 and CDR2 from the germline V gene are SNHLY and FYNNEI. Trimming pared 8 bases from V and 5 bases from J, leaving 18 bases between. This CDR3 spans 14 amino acids. The CDR3 is CASREDPAGETQYF. CDR3 DNA: TGTGCCAGCCGAGAAGATCCCGCGGGGGAGACCCAGTACTTC.

This clonotype came up many times. The chain recombines TRBV2 with TRBJ2-5, with 12 bases matching TRBD1. The length of the CDR3 is 15 residues. The trim removed 6 bases at V and 5 bases at J, leaving 7 bases unmatched. The germline V gene encodes CDR1 SNHLY and CDR2 FYNNEI. The DNA for the CDR3 is TGTGCCAGCAGGGCCGGGACAGGGGGCTTTGAGACCCAGTACTTC. Its protein product is CASRAGTGGFETQYF.